The entry that follows covers one T cell receptor beta chain sequence. This specimen belongs to a study of CD8 T cells in Susac syndrome. Roughly 0.45 to 1 ug RNA was reverse transcribed with random hexamers. By means of immunoSEQ multiplex PCR, TCR beta CDR3 spanning 54 Vbeta and 13 Jbeta underwent amplification. MiXCR was run by TCRdb on the immunoSEQ multiplex PCR reads, yielding one entry per CDR3 protein. Of some 63,000 distinct CDR3 sequences in the sample, around 96% were seen once. Germline CDR1 MNHEY, CDR2 SMNVEV (reference sequence). The ends were cut back, 4 bases at V and 4 bases at J, with 5 bases in the middle. CDR3 size: 12 residues.

This clonotype originated in a human donor with multiple sclerosis. This rearrangement joins TRBV27 to TRBJ1-5; no firm D call. The material sequenced was CD8+ T cells from PBMCs. CDR3 in DNA: TGTGCCAGCAGTTCGTTAAATCAGCCCCAGCATTTT. As protein: CASSSLNQPQHF.